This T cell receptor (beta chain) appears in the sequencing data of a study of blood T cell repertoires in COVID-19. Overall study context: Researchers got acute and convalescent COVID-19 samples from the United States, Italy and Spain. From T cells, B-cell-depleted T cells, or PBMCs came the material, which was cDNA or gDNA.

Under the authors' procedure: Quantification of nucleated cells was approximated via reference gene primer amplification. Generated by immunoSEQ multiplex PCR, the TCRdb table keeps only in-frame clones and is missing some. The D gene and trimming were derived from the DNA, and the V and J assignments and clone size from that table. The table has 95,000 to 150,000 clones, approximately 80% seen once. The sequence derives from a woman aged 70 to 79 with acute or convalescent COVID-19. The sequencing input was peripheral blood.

The CDR3 nucleotides read TGTGCCAGTAGAACCGGGACAGGGGCTTACTATTCACCCCTCCACTTT. Its protein is CASRTGTGAYYSPLHF. The rearrangement links TRBV19 to TRBJ1-6; 10 bases line up with TRBD1. The CDR3 is 16 residues long. The germline CDR1 and CDR2 sequences are LNHDA and SQIVND (reference sequence). The J segment lost 8 bases and the V segment lost 6 bases, leaving 10 bases of the junction unmatched.